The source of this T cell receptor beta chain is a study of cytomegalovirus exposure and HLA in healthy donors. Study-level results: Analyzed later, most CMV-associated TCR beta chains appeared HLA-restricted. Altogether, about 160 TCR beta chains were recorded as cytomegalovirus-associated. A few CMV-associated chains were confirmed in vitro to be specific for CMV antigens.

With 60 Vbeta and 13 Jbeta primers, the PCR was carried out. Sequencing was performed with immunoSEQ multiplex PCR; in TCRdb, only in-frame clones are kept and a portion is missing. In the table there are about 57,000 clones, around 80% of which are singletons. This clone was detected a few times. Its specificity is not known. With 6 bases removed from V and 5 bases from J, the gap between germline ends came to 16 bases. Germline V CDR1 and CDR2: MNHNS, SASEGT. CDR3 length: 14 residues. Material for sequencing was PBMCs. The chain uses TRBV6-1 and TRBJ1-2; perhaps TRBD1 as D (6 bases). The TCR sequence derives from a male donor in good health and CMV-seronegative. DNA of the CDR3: TGTGCCAGCAGGGTCAGGGGCGCCGGGTATGGCTACACCTTC. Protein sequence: CASRVRGAGYGYTF.